Each of the 28 T cell receptor beta chains below was sequenced from the same sample in a study of blood T cell repertoires in COVID-19. This table comes from immunoSEQ multiplex PCR, and its TCRdb copy is limited to in-frame clones, with some not included. The top ten hold roughly 18% of the sample, which has 72,000 or so clones, approximately 80% seen once. Material: peripheral blood. The receptors stem from a man aged 65-85 years who had recovered from COVID-19.

The gene calls are TRBV20-1 and TRBJ2-3; weak D call: TRBD2 (6 bases). This CDR3 has 14 amino acids. V lost 3 bases and J 1 base, leaving 11 bases between the germline ends. In germline, CDR1 is DFQATT, CDR2 SNEGSKA (reference sequence). The CDR3 reads CSASVGGGTDTQYF. In DNA, the CDR3 is TGCAGTGCTAGTGTCGGCGGGGGCACAGATACGCAGTATTTT.

This chain's CDR3 is CASSLDSGTVTEAFF. The CDR3 nucleotides read TGTGCCAGCAGCTTGGACAGCGGAACGGTGACTGAAGCTTTCTTT. The chain joins TRBV5-6 to TRBJ1-1; no reliable D call. The germline gives CDR1 SGHDT, CDR2 YYEEEE. The CDR3 has 15 residues. V was trimmed by 0 bases and J by 5 bases, leaving 14 bases between them.

This clone was observed a handful of times. The gene calls are TRBV23-1 and TRBJ1-5, with unresolved D. TRBV23-1 is an ORF for which the function is uncertain. With 0 bases removed from V and 4 bases from J, the gap between germline ends came to 7 bases. The CDR3 is made up of 14 amino acids. The CDR3 region has the DNA TGCGCCAGCAGTCAATCGAGAGCGAATCAGCCCCAGCATTTT. Translating gives CASSQSRANQPQHF.

V is TRBV2 and J is TRBJ2-2; weak D call: TRBD2 (6 bases). Germline-derived CDR1 and CDR2 are SNHLY and FYNNEI. V was cut by 6 bases and J by 7 bases, with 15 bases left in between. The CDR3 has 14 residues. This CDR3 reads CASSLDGGGGELFF. CDR3 nucleotide sequence: TGTGCCAGCAGCTTAGACGGGGGTGGCGGGGAGCTGTTTTTT.

In its sample, this clone was seen once. The chain employs TRBV11-3 and TRBJ2-5, with D perhaps matching TRBD2 (6 bases). In germline, CDR1 is SGHNT, CDR2 YENEEA. The CDR3 has 17 amino acids. V was cut by 2 bases and J by 4 bases, with 20 bases left in between. The CDR3 loop is CASSLSVGGWGGETQYF. CDR3 nucleotide sequence: TGTGCCAGCAGCTTATCAGTCGGCGGGTGGGGAGGAGAGACCCAGTACTTC.

The chain joins TRBV2 to TRBJ2-4; no clear D gene. This CDR3 region has 12 residues. The germline CDR1 and CDR2 sequences are SNHLY and FYNNEI. V lost 7 bases and J lost 6, with 10 bases in between. Here the CDR3 DNA reads TGTGCCAGCACGCACAGCAGAAACATTCAGTACTTC. It encodes CASTHSRNIQYF.

The rearrangement uses TRBV11-3 and TRBJ2-7, with 11 bases fitting TRBD1. V dropped 5 bases and J dropped 3; count of bases not matched to a gene: 6. The CDR3 contains 15 residues. The V gene's germline CDR1 is SGHNT and CDR2 YENEEA. The CDR3 sequence is CASSLGTGGDYEQYF. The CDR3, as DNA: TGTGCCAGCAGCCTAGGGACAGGGGGTGACTACGAGCAGTACTTC.

A single count supports this clone. This chain uses TRBV2 with TRBJ2-7; 10 nucleotides line up with TRBD1. The germline gives CDR1 SNHLY, CDR2 FYNNEI. Losses at the gene ends were 5 bases for V and 5 bases for J; bases not matched to a gene: 6. CDR3 length: 14 residues. The CDR3 bases are TGTGCCAGCAGTAGGGACAGGGGCCCCCACGAGCAGTACTTC. Translating gives CASSRDRGPHEQYF.

The chain couples TRBV6-1 to TRBJ1-5, with 7 bases aligning to TRBD1. This CDR3 has 17 residues. V lost 3 bases and J lost 0; bases outside the gene matches: 8. Germline V lookup: CDR1 MNHNS, CDR2 SASEGT. In DNA, the CDR3 is TGTGCCAGCAGTGAGCTATGGACAGGAGGTAGCAATCAGCCCCAGCATTTT. Protein product: CASSELWTGGSNQPQHF.

This CDR3 is CASSVDPLGGNTIYF. As DNA, the CDR3 is TGTGCCAGCAGCGTAGATCCCCTTGGCGGCAACACCATATATTTT. The chain links TRBV9 to TRBJ1-3; D ambiguous. CDR1 and CDR2 (germline): SGDLS, YYNGEE. This CDR3 comprises 15 residues. Trimming stripped 0 bases from V and 7 bases from J, with 14 bases between.

This CDR3 reads CASSLLPKAGGPYEQYF. The CDR3 DNA is TGTGCCAGCAGTTTATTACCCAAAGCGGGAGGGCCGTACGAGCAGTACTTC. The V and J genes are TRBV28 and TRBJ2-7; 10 bases fit TRBD2. After removal of 1 base from V and 4 bases from J, the junction contained 10 bases not matched to a gene. This CDR3 spans 17 amino acids. Germline-derived CDR1 and CDR2 are MDHEN and SYDVKM.

This chain uses TRBV28 with TRBJ1-6; D is ambiguous. The CDR3 covers 13 residues. V lost 3 bases, J lost 10 bases, and 10 bases lay in between. Germline CDR1 and CDR2: MDHEN and SYDVKM. The CDR3 DNA sequence: TGTGCCAGCAGTTTGACACTAGGCTCACCCCTCCACTTT. Encoded protein: CASSLTLGSPLHF.

In nucleotides, the CDR3 is TGTGCCTGGATAGAACAGGGGATCCAAGAGACCCAGTACTTC. Its translation: CAWIEQGIQETQYF. The V call is TRBV30, the J call TRBJ2-5, with 7 bases that match TRBD1. This CDR3 has 14 residues. Trimming cost V 4 bases and J 1 base; bases outside gene matches: 6. Germline lookup yields CDR1 GTSNPN and CDR2 SVGIG (reference sequence).

The chain combines TRBV10-3 with TRBJ1-1; D gene ambiguous. The CDR3 totals 12 residues. Germline V gene sequence: CDR1 ENHRY, CDR2 SYGVKD. V lost 10 bases to trimming and J lost 4 bases, with 13 bases between them. The CDR3 region has the DNA TGTGCCACCATGCGGGTGGTCACTGAAGCTTTCTTT. This codes for CATMRVVTEAFF.

This clone appeared once. The chain is built from TRBV7-9 and TRBJ1-3; a weak D match, TRBD1 (5 bases). Germline CDR1 is SEHNR and CDR2 is FQNEAQ (reference sequence). The CDR3 is 15 amino acids. V lost 4 bases, J lost 0 bases, and 10 bases lay in between. In nucleotides, the CDR3 is TGTGCCAGCAGCTCGAGACAGAGCTCTGGAAACACCATATATTTT. As protein: CASSSRQSSGNTIYF.

The chain couples TRBV6-5 to TRBJ1-1, with D uncertain. V was trimmed by 7 bases and J by 5 bases, leaving 11 bases between them. CDR1 MNHEY and CDR2 SVGAGI come from the germline V gene. The CDR3 covers 12 residues. CDR3 amino acids: CASTWERTEAFF. CDR3 coding DNA: TGTGCCAGCACGTGGGAGAGGACTGAAGCTTTCTTT.

This clone was seen only once. V is TRBV9 and J is TRBJ2-7; 10 bases align to TRBD2. V lost 4 bases and J lost 4; bases outside the gene matches: 8. The length of the CDR3 is 15 residues. Germline values: CDR1 SGDLS, CDR2 YYNGEE. CDR3 residues: CASSSPAGGPYEQYF. CDR3 DNA sequence: TGTGCCAGCAGCTCACCAGCGGGAGGGCCGTACGAGCAGTACTTC.

This chain joins TRBV5-4 and TRBJ2-3, with D possibly matching TRBD1 (5 bases). The ends were cut back, 5 bases at V and 4 bases at J, with 20 bases in the middle. The CDR3 sequence is 16 residues long. CDR1 and CDR2 (germline): SGHNT, YYREEE (reference sequence). CDR3 sequence (DNA): TGTGCCAGCAGAAAAGGGCCAGGGTCGCGAGCAGATACGCAGTATTTT. It is translated as CASRKGPGSRADTQYF.

This clone came up a few times. CDR3 in amino acids: CASSLGSYNEQFF. The CDR3 nucleotides are TGTGCCAGCAGCTTGGGGAGCTACAATGAGCAGTTCTTC. The gene calls are TRBV7-9 and TRBJ2-1; maybe TRBD2 (5 bases). Trimming shortened V by 3 bases and J by 3 bases, and 6 bases separated the two germline ends. Germline V lookup: CDR1 SEHNR, CDR2 FQNEAQ (reference sequence). The CDR3 covers 13 residues.

The chain joins TRBV6-2 or TRBV6-3 to TRBJ2-7; TRBD1 agrees at 8 bases. After removal of 5 bases from V and 5 bases from J, the junction contained 11 bases not matched to a gene. The CDR3 extends over 15 amino acids. CDR1 is MNHEY, CDR2 SVGEGT, per germline. CDR3 in amino acids: CASSGRTGPTDEQYF. In DNA form, the CDR3 reads TGTGCCAGCAGTGGAAGGACAGGGCCGACAGACGAGCAGTACTTC.

The chain is built from TRBV4-3 and TRBJ1-6; D unclear. The CDR3 loop spans 14 amino acids. Germline lookup yields CDR1 LGHNA and CDR2 YSLEER. V was trimmed by 0 bases and J by 9 bases, leaving 9 bases between them. CDR3 in amino acids: CASSQEGTGSPLHF. Written as DNA, the CDR3 is TGCGCCAGCAGCCAAGAAGGAACGGGTTCACCCCTCCACTTT.

This sequence joins TRBV2 and TRBJ2-5; 11 bases line up with TRBD2. The CDR3 extends over 16 amino acids. Germline CDR1 and CDR2: SNHLY and FYNNEI. J gave up 4 bases and V 2 bases, and 6 bases lay outside the gene matches. CDR3 sequence: CASSEPPGTSGETQYF. The CDR3, as DNA: TGTGCCAGCAGTGAACCACCCGGGACTAGCGGAGAGACCCAGTACTTC.

This chain uses TRBV6-6 with TRBJ2-5; 11 bases fit TRBD2. Germline loops: CDR1 MNHNY, CDR2 SVGAGI (reference sequence). J gave up 2 bases and V 5 bases, and 10 bases lay outside the gene matches. CDR3 length: 17 amino acids. This chain's CDR3 is CASSRGRLAGNQETQYF. Here the CDR3 DNA reads TGTGCCAGCAGTCGAGGCAGACTAGCGGGGAATCAAGAGACCCAGTACTTC.

The chain combines TRBV27 with TRBJ1-2, with D perhaps matching TRBD1 (5 bases). The ends were cut back, 6 bases at V and 4 bases at J, with 9 bases in the middle. The CDR3 runs 12 residues. Germline V CDR1 and CDR2: MNHEY, SMNVEV (reference sequence). The CDR3 sequence is CASRRGTYGYTF. CDR3 sequence (DNA): TGTGCCAGCAGGCGGGGCACCTATGGCTACACCTTC.

V gene TRBV19 combines with J gene TRBJ2-4, with TRBD2 identical over 8 bases. Unmatched junction bases numbered 10, after V lost 5 bases and J lost 4 bases. The CDR3 consists of 16 residues. Germline assignment: CDR1 LNHDA and CDR2 SQIVND (reference sequence). CDR3 protein: CASSPSFGTRKNIQYF. For the CDR3, the DNA is TGTGCCAGTAGTCCATCTTTCGGGACTAGAAAAAACATTCAGTACTTC. Supplemented by reference TRBV19 and TRBJ2-4, the full variable domain reads DGGITQSPKYLFRKEGQNVTLSCEQNLNHDAMYWYRQDPGQGLRLIYYSQIVNDFQKGDIAEGYSVSREKKESFPLTVTSAQKNPTAFYLCASSPSFGTRKNIQYFGAGTRLSVL.

The rearrangement uses TRBV14 and TRBJ2-5, with 13 nucleotides matching TRBD2. CDR1 and CDR2 (germline): SGHDN, FVKESK. The CDR3 extends over 18 amino acids. The ends lost 0 bases at V and 3 bases at J; junction bases unmatched: 7. The CDR3 sequence: CASSQERMTSGRKETQYF. The CDR3 DNA sequence: TGTGCCAGCAGCCAAGAGAGGATGACTAGCGGGAGGAAAGAGACCCAGTACTTC.

This clone was seen only once. The chain carries TRBV24-1 and TRBJ2-6, with a weak D call TRBD2 (6 bases). V was trimmed by 6 bases and J by 0 bases, leaving 17 bases between them. Germline values: CDR1 KGHDR, CDR2 SFDVKD. The CDR3 is 18 amino acids. As DNA, the CDR3 is TGTGCCACCAGTAAAGGAGGGTCTGTGGTCTCTGGGGCCAACGTCCTGACTTTC. Its translation is CATSKGGSVVSGANVLTF.

The CDR3 spells CASSYSREQYF. CDR3 nucleotide sequence: TGTGCCAGCAGTTACTCGCGCGAGCAGTACTTC. This chain uses TRBV6-6 with TRBJ2-7; no firm D call. The V gene's germline CDR1 is MNHNY and CDR2 SVGAGI (reference sequence). The CDR3 runs 11 residues. The ends were cut back, 0 bases at V and 6 bases at J, with 3 bases in the middle.